A single sample gave rise to the 26 T cell receptor beta chains below, sequenced in a study of shared clonotypes between healthy human individuals. Produced via immunoSEQ multiplex PCR; TCRdb's table is partial and in-frame only. This sample carries around 940,000 clones, 60% to 85% of them seen once, and the ten largest clones take 1.5%. Input material: memory CD4+ T cells sorted from blood. The subset: CD45RA-negative fraction. The receptors were sampled from a man aged 18 to 35 in good health.

The V gene is TRBV7-3, the J gene TRBJ2-3; the match to TRBD2 covers 10 bases. Germline trimming cut 4 bases from V and 1 base from J; bases unmatched to any gene: 2. The CDR3 has 15 amino acids. Germline V gene lookup returns CDR1 SGHTA and CDR2 FQGTGA. CDR3: CASSSLAGGTDTQYF. CDR3 sequence (DNA): TGTGCCAGCAGCTCCCTAGCGGGGGGCACAGATACGCAGTATTTT.

The chain carries TRBV5-6 and TRBJ2-3, with 9 nucleotides matching TRBD2. V dropped 1 base and J dropped 3; count of bases not matched to a gene: 6. Germline CDR1 reads SGHDT; CDR2 reads YYEEEE. The CDR3 is 16 residues long. CDR3 residues: CASSLSAGGPTDTQYF. The CDR3 nucleotides are TGTGCCAGCAGCTTGTCGGCGGGAGGGCCGACAGATACGCAGTATTTT. The variable domain in full, with the rest retrieved from reference TRBV5-6 and TRBJ2-3, is DAGVTQSPTHLIKTRGQQVTLRCSPKSGHDTVSWYQQALGQGPQFIFQYYEEEERQRGNFPDRFSGHQFPNYSSELNVNALLLGDSALYLCASSLSAGGPTDTQYFGPGTRLTVL.

This clone was counted a few times. This sequence joins TRBV7-3 and TRBJ2-1; 7 bases are a match to TRBD2. V trimming: 1 base; J trimming: 5 bases; junction bases outside the gene matches: 5. Germline CDR1 is SGHTA and CDR2 is FQGTGA. The CDR3 runs to 15 residues. The CDR3 is CASSLMASGHNEQFF. CDR3 nucleotide sequence: TGTGCCAGCAGCTTAATGGCTAGCGGACACAATGAGCAGTTCTTC. Filled out from reference TRBV7-3 and TRBJ2-1, the complete variable domain reads GAGVSQTPSNKVTEKGKYVELRCDPISGHTALYWYRQSLGQGPEFLIYFQGTGAADDSGLPNDRFFAVRPEGSVSTLKIQRTERGDSAVYLCASSLMASGHNEQFFGPGTRLTVL.

V gene TRBV7-8 combines with J gene TRBJ2-1; D might be TRBD2 (5 bases). V lost 2 bases, J lost 13 bases, and 9 bases lay in between. Germline CDR1 is SGHVS and CDR2 is FQNEAQ. The CDR3 totals 11 residues. Here the CDR3 DNA reads TGTGCCAGCAGCTTACGAGGGAAACAGTTCTTC. It is translated as CASSLRGKQFF.

This sequence joins TRBV28 and TRBJ2-2; the match to TRBD2 covers 15 bases. V was clipped by 3 bases and J by 2 bases; unmatched bases: 4. Germline V gene data show CDR1 as MDHEN and CDR2 as SYDVKM. The CDR3 covers 18 residues. In DNA form, the CDR3 reads TGTGCCAGCAGTTTGGGACTAGCGGGGGGAGGTAACACCGGGGAGCTGTTTTTT. Encoded protein: CASSLGLAGGGNTGELFF.

In this sample, this clone turned up once. The V gene is TRBV5-1, the J gene TRBJ1-1; possible D gene TRBD1, 5 bases. CDR3 length: 14 residues. Trimming pared 2 bases from V and 11 bases from J, leaving 19 bases between. CDR1 is SGHRS and CDR2 is YFSETQ in the germline V gene. For the CDR3, the DNA is TGCGCCAGCAGCTTCCAGGGCCCAGAAGGGGCCGCTTTCTTT. The encoded protein is CASSFQGPEGAAFF. Filled out from reference TRBV5-1 and TRBJ1-1, the complete variable domain reads KAGVTQTPRYLIKTRGQQVTLSCSPISGHRSVSWYQQTPGQGLQFLFEYFSETQRNKGNFPGRFSGRQFSNSRSEMNVSTLELGDSALYLCASSFQGPEGAAFFGQGTRLTVV.

V and J are TRBV19 and TRBJ2-5, with 7 bases matching TRBD2. Gene TRBJ2-7 matches the end of the DNA better, so the J call may be wrong. The CDR3 contains 14 residues. Germline CDR1 is LNHDA and CDR2 is SQIVND (reference sequence). The CDR3 region is CASNKGLHSYEQYF. In DNA, the CDR3 is TGTGCCAGTAATAAGGGACTACACTCCTACGAGCAGTACTTC.

The chain has TRBV6-5 and TRBJ1-3, with a possible D match to TRBD1 (5 bases). Trimming shortened V by 7 bases and J by 0 bases, and 13 bases separated the two germline ends. The CDR3 extends over 15 amino acids. Germline assignment: CDR1 MNHEY and CDR2 SVGAGI. CDR3 coding DNA: TGTGCCAGCACGGGACGACCAAGCTCTGGAAACACCATATATTTT. Translating it yields CASTGRPSSGNTIYF.

The CDR3 region is CASSWDTYEQFF. DNA of the CDR3: TGCGCCAGCAGCTGGGACACGTATGAGCAGTTCTTC. The rearrangement links TRBV5-1 to TRBJ2-1; D might be TRBD1 (6 bases). The germline CDR1 and CDR2 sequences are SGHRS and YFSETQ. This CDR3 contains 12 residues. With 3 bases removed from V and 8 bases from J, the gap between germline ends came to 9 bases.

Regarding this clone: This may be a read error: a much more frequent sequence differs by one nucleotide. This CDR3 is also generated by other DNA sequences in the sample. The chain employs TRBV5-4 and TRBJ2-3; no clear D gene. The V gene lost 0 bases and the J gene lost 6 bases, with 5 bases spanning the gap. Germline assignment: CDR1 SGHNT and CDR2 YYREEE (reference sequence). CDR3 length equals 12 residues. Written as DNA, the CDR3 is TGTGCCAGCAGCTTGGTTGGGGATACGCAGTATTTT. It yields the protein CASSLVGDTQYF.

The chain couples TRBV14 to TRBJ2-7, with a weak D call TRBD1 (6 bases). This CDR3 has 13 amino acids. V shed 2 bases and J shed 6 bases, with 11 bases lying between them. CDR1 SGHDN and CDR2 FVKESK come from the germline V gene. CDR3 nucleotide sequence: TGTGCCAGCAGCCAAAGAGTCAGGGGCGAGCAGTACTTC. Its translation is CASSQRVRGEQYF.

This chain joins TRBV30 and TRBJ2-2; D is perhaps TRBD1 (6 bases). This CDR3 contains 16 residues. Germline CDR1 is GTSNPN and CDR2 is SVGIG (reference sequence). The germline V and J ends were trimmed by 4 bases and 8 bases, with 23 bases remaining between them. The CDR3 sequence: CAWMEKGVNREGELFF. The CDR3 bases are TGTGCCTGGATGGAGAAGGGGGTCAACCGAGAAGGGGAGCTGTTTTTT.

This sequence joins TRBV2 and TRBJ2-7, with D unclear. The CDR3 spans 13 residues. Between the trimmed V and J ends, which lost 2 bases and 5 bases, there was a span of 10 bases. The germline CDR1 and CDR2 sequences are SNHLY and FYNNEI. In nucleotides, the CDR3 is TGTGCCAGCAGTGAAATTGGTACCAACGAGCAGTACTTC. This codes for CASSEIGTNEQYF. The full variable domain, completed using reference TRBV2 and TRBJ2-7, is EPEVTQTPSHQVTQMGQEVILRCVPISNHLYFYWYRQILGQKVEFLVSFYNNEISEKSEIFDDQFSVERPDGSNFTLKIRSTKLEDSAMYFCASSEIGTNEQYFGPGTRLTVT.

As for this clone: Other DNA sequences of this sample code for an identical CDR3. The rearrangement joins TRBV30 to TRBJ2-7; D call uncertain. The CDR3 length is 12 residues. The V end lost 2 bases, the J end lost 0 bases, and 5 bases lay between the germline ends. Germline V gene sequence: CDR1 GTSNPN, CDR2 SVGIG (reference sequence). The CDR3 nucleotides are TGTGCCTGGAGTAGCAGCTCCTACGAGCAGTACTTC. Its translation: CAWSSSSYEQYF.

V gene TRBV5-1 combines with J gene TRBJ2-7; TRBD1 agrees at 8 bases. The germline CDR1 and CDR2 sequences are SGHRS and YFSETQ. V lost 5 bases to trimming and J lost 6 bases; unmatched junction nucleotides: 4. CDR3 length equals 12 residues. The CDR3 loop is CASSQTGVEQYF. CDR3 DNA sequence: TGCGCCAGCAGTCAGACAGGGGTCGAGCAGTACTTC.

Turning to this clone: This likely comes from a read error, as the CDR3 has no conserved phenylalanine or tryptophan at its end. Because the CDR3's place on the DNA is in doubt, the DNA is left out and the CDR3 is given as listed by TCRdb. The rearrangement links TRBV21-1 to TRBJ1-2; TRBD1, the D gene given by the table, was not confirmed from the DNA. TRBV21-1 is annotated as a pseudogene. The CDR3 is made up of 13 amino acids, end residues included. Here the CDR3 reads CASSKEGGTGGFP.

The chain carries TRBV4-1 and TRBJ2-1, with TRBD2 matching 13 bases. Germline CDR1 MGHRA, CDR2 YSYEKL. The ends lost 5 bases at V and 8 bases at J; junction bases unmatched: 21. The CDR3 spans 20 residues. DNA for the CDR3: TGCGCCAGCAGCACGCACCGGGGACTAGCGGGGCCACACCCTACATATGAGCAGTTCTTC. Translating gives CASSTHRGLAGPHPTYEQFF.

The chain is built from TRBV7-9 and TRBJ2-2; D is uncertain. Between the trimmed V and J ends, which lost 2 bases and 7 bases, there was a span of 8 bases. CDR1 and CDR2 (germline): SEHNR, FQNEAQ (reference sequence). This CDR3 contains 13 residues. The CDR3 DNA sequence: TGTGCCAGCAGCTTAAATATGGTCGGGGAGCTGTTTTTT. Protein sequence: CASSLNMVGELFF.

This clone was recorded a few times. The V call is TRBV27, the J call TRBJ1-6; TRBD1 aligns across 7 bases. Germline V gene sequence: CDR1 MNHEY, CDR2 SMNVEV (reference sequence). The ends lost 8 bases at V and 0 bases at J; junction bases unmatched: 7. The CDR3 is 16 residues long. The CDR3 loop is CASGSDRSSYNSPLHF. CDR3 DNA sequence: TGTGCCAGCGGGTCGGACAGGAGCTCCTATAATTCACCCCTCCACTTT.

As regards this clone: A read error may explain this, as a much larger clone is one base away. This same CDR3 is encoded by further DNA sequences in the sample. The chain links TRBV28 to TRBJ2-4, with D possibly matching TRBD2 (6 bases). The CDR3 is 14 amino acids. V lost 6 bases and J 1 base, leaving 10 bases between the germline ends. Germline CDR1 is MDHEN and CDR2 is SYDVKM. Written as DNA, the CDR3 is TGTGCCAGCAGCCTGGCGGGGGCCAAAAACATTCAGTACTTC. Translated: CASSLAGAKNIQYF.

This chain joins TRBV28 and TRBJ1-5; D is uncertain. Trimming took 4 bases from V and 8 from J, leaving 9 bases between them. The CDR3 runs 12 residues. Per germline, CDR1 MDHEN and CDR2 SYDVKM. The CDR3 region is CASSSLGEPQHF. CDR3 bases: TGTGCCAGCAGTTCCCTTGGTGAGCCCCAGCATTTT.

This sequence joins TRBV30 and TRBJ1-3; 7 bases line up with TRBD1. Trimming cost V 5 bases and J 5 bases; bases outside gene matches: 6. This CDR3 comprises 13 residues. Germline V gene data show CDR1 as GTSNPN and CDR2 as SVGIG (reference sequence). CDR3 sequence: CAWSGGARNTIYF. For the CDR3, the DNA is TGTGCCTGGTCAGGGGGGGCAAGAAACACCATATATTTT.

With regard to this clone: One end of the junction is discordant with germline, which a read error may explain. The CDR3 coding sequence is TGTGCCAGCAGCGCAAATGAAAAACTTCCATTT. As protein: CASSANEKLPF. The chain combines TRBV9 with TRBJ1-4; D is unclear. This CDR3 region has 11 residues. Germline assignment: CDR1 SGDLS and CDR2 YYNGEE. Based on the CDR3 plus reference TRBV9 and TRBJ1-4, the full variable domain is DSGVTQTPKHLITATGQRVTLRCSPRSGDLSVYWYQQSLDQGLQFLIQYYNGEERAKGNILERFSAQQFPDLHSELNLSSLELGDSALYFCASSANEKLPFGSGTQLSVL.

The chain joins TRBV9 to TRBJ1-1; D unresolved. Trimming cost V 0 bases and J 6 bases, with 21 bases left between them. The CDR3 sequence is 17 residues long. Germline CDR1 reads SGDLS; CDR2 reads YYNGEE. In DNA form, the CDR3 reads TGTGCCAGCAGCGTAGCTAACCGCTTTGTAGCAGGCCCTGAAGCTTTCTTT. This codes for CASSVANRFVAGPEAFF.

The chain uses TRBV30 and TRBJ1-3; 10 positions agree with TRBD1. Germline-derived CDR1 and CDR2 are GTSNPN and SVGIG (reference sequence). CDR3 length equals 16 residues. The V segment lost 3 bases and the J segment 0 bases; nucleotides outside the gene matches: 5. The CDR3: CAWSMRTGGSGNTIYF. As DNA, the CDR3 is TGTGCCTGGAGCATGCGGACAGGGGGCTCTGGAAACACCATATATTTT.

This clone was seen a few times. Other DNA sequences in the sample encode the same CDR3. The chain has TRBV10-3 and TRBJ2-7; no clear D gene. Germline V lookup: CDR1 ENHRY, CDR2 SYGVKD. The CDR3 extends over 11 amino acids. The V end lost 2 bases, the J end lost 6 bases, and 5 bases lay between the germline ends. CDR3 in amino acids: CAISEGPEQYF. CDR3 nucleotide sequence: TGTGCCATCAGTGAGGGACCCGAGCAGTACTTC.